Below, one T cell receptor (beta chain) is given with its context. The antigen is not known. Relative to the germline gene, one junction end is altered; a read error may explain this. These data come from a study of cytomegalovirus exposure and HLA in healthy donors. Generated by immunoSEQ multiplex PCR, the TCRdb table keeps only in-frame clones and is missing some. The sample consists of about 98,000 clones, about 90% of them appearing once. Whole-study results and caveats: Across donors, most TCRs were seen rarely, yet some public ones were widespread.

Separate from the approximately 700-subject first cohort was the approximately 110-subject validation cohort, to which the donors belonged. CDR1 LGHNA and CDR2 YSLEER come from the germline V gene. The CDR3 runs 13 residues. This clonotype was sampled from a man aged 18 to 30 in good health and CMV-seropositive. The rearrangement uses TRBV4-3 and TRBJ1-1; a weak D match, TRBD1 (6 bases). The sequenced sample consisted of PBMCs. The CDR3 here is CASSQRGNPEAFF. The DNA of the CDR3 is TGCGCCAGCAGCCAAAGGGGGAACCCTGAAGCTTTCTTT.